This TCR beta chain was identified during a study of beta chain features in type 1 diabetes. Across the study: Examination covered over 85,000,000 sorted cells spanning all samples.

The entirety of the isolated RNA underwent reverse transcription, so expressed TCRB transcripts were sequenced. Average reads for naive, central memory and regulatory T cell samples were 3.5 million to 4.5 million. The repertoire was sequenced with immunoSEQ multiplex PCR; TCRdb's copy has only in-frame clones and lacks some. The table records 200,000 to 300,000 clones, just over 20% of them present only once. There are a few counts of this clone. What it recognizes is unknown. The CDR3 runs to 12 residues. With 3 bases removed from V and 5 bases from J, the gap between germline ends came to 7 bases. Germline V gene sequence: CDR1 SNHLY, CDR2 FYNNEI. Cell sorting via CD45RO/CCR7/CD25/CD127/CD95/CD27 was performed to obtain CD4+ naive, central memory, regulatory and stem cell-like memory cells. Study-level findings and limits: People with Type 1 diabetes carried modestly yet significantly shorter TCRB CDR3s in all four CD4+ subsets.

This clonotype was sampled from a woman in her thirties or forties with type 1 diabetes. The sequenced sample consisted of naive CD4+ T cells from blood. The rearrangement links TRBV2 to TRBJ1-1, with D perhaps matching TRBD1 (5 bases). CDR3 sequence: CASSDRGTEAFF. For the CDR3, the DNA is TGTGCCAGCAGTGATCGGGGGACTGAAGCTTTCTTT.